The clone carrying this T cell receptor (beta chain) is a singleton in its sample. The antigen is not known. The PCR was carried out with 60 Vbeta primers and 13 Jbeta primers. Authors' analysis steps: Counted up in a later analysis, unique TCR beta chains came to 60 million to 95 million, with around 9.9 million shared. Assay used: immunoSEQ multiplex PCR; TCRdb lists only in-frame clones, some missing. For V, J and clone size, that table is used; D and trimming come from the DNA. The repertoire holds just over 85,000 clones, with 76% as singletons. The entry originates in a study of cytomegalovirus exposure and HLA in healthy donors. Findings and limits, study-wide: Excluded were some V segments that proved indistinguishable, including TRBV6-2 and TRBV6-3. There was a cluster of highly shared sequence variants that was likely a sequencing artifact. Prior analysis indicated that the majority of TCR beta V segments exhibited productivity approximately 90% or approximately 30% of the time.

The germline gives CDR1 MDHEN, CDR2 SYDVKM. This CDR3 has 13 residues. Trimming removed 3 bases from V and 2 bases from J, with 8 bases in between. The V and J genes are TRBV28 and TRBJ2-7; no clear D. The sequence came from a man aged 35 to 55 in good health and CMV-seronegative. The sequenced sample consisted of PBMCs. The CDR3 region is CASSLWPTYEQYF. The CDR3 DNA follows: TGTGCCAGCAGTTTGTGGCCCACCTACGAGCAGTACTTC.